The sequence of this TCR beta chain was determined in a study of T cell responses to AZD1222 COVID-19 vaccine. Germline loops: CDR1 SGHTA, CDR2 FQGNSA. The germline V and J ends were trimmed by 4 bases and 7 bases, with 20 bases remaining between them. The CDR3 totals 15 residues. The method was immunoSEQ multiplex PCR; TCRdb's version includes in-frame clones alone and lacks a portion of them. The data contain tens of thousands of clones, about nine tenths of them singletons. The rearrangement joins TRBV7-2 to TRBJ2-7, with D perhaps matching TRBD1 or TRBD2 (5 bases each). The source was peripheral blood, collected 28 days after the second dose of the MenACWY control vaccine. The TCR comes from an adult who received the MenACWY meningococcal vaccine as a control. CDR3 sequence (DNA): TGTGCCAGCAGCTGGCTCGGGACCAGCCCCCGGGAGCAGTACTTC. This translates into CASSWLGTSPREQYF.